The 28 T cell receptor beta chains in this list originate from one sample, sequenced in a study of T cells in Graves' hyperthyroidism and ophthalmopathy. Amplified regions were TCR beta CDR3 sequences from RNA transcripts. HTBI primers were used for first-round RT-PCR of the TCR CDR3. MiXCR, run by TCRdb on the multiplex PCR reads, gives a single entry per CDR3 protein. The data show 600,000 to 900,000 distinct CDR3 sequences, around 15% seen once. Sequenced sample: blood. The origin of the receptors is a man between 18 and 35 years old with Graves' hyperthyroidism.

The chain uses TRBV5-6 and TRBJ2-3, with D tentatively TRBD2 (5 bases). This CDR3 contains 16 residues. CDR1 and CDR2 from the germline V gene are SGHDT and YYEEEE. Trimming left V 0 bases short and J 5 bases short, with 16 bases between. The CDR3 DNA follows: TGTGCCAGCAGCTTGGAAGGCGGGCCCCTGGGAGATACGCAGTATTTT. Its protein product is CASSLEGGPLGDTQYF.

The rearrangement uses TRBV6-1 and TRBJ2-7, with 8 bases that match TRBD1. CDR3 length equals 16 residues. Germline CDR1 MNHNS, CDR2 SASEGT. With V trimmed by 1 base and J by 9 bases, 14 bases remained unmatched. For the CDR3, the DNA is TGTGCCAGCAGTGAAGGGGAGACAGGGGCCCTTTGGGCGCAGTACTTC. This translates into CASSEGETGALWAQYF.

This clonotype was seen ten or more times. The chain has TRBV11-2 and TRBJ2-5, with TRBD1 matching 7 bases. This CDR3 is 14 amino acids long. V lost 5 bases, J lost 3 bases, and 6 bases stayed unmatched. Germline CDR1 and CDR2: SGHAT and FQNNGV. The chain's CDR3 is CASSHNTGEETQYF. As DNA, the CDR3 is TGTGCCAGCAGCCACAACACAGGGGAAGAGACCCAGTACTTC.

This clonotype was recorded at least ten times. The rearrangement uses TRBV6-1 and TRBJ2-7; 8 bases are a match to TRBD1. Trimming took 6 bases from V and 7 from J; bases not matched to a gene: 8. The CDR3 spans 13 residues. Germline V gene sequence: CDR1 MNHNS, CDR2 SASEGT. CDR3 region: CASRNGQGGEQYF. CDR3 in DNA: TGTGCCAGCAGGAACGGACAGGGCGGGGAGCAGTACTTC.

This clonotype was seen a few times. The V call is TRBV28, the J call TRBJ1-4; D might be TRBD1 (5 bases). The germline V gene has CDR1 MDHEN and CDR2 SYDVKM. The CDR3 contains 14 residues. Trimming cost V 3 bases and J 5 bases, with 10 bases left between them. The CDR3 nucleotides are TGTGCCAGCAGTTTCGGGGGGGGGAATGAAAAACTGTTTTTT. Its translation: CASSFGGGNEKLFF.

This clonotype has just a few counts. The gene calls are TRBV7-3 and TRBJ2-3; D remains ambiguous. The CDR3 is 16 residues long. Trimming took off 1 base at V and 0 bases at J, with 11 bases between the two ends. Germline assignment: CDR1 SGHTA and CDR2 FQGTGA. The CDR3 is CASSLMGRYSTDTQYF. CDR3 DNA: TGTGCCAGCAGCTTAATGGGCAGGTACAGCACAGATACGCAGTATTTT.

The chain couples TRBV20-1 to TRBJ2-2; 7 bases align to TRBD2. This CDR3 is 15 amino acids long. The trim removed 2 bases at V and 0 bases at J, leaving 3 bases unmatched. Germline V CDR1 and CDR2: DFQATT, SNEGSKA (reference sequence). The CDR3 region is CSARMAGANTGELFF. The CDR3 DNA reads TGCAGTGCTAGAATGGCGGGAGCGAACACCGGGGAGCTGTTTTTT.

In this sample, this clonotype turned up many times. The chain uses TRBV2 and TRBJ2-7; perhaps D is TRBD1 or TRBD2 (6 bases each). Germline V gives CDR1 SNHLY, CDR2 FYNNEI. V was clipped by 6 bases and J by 3 bases, with 18 bases between them. The CDR3 extends over 15 amino acids. CDR3 DNA: TGTGCCAGCAGCGCCGAGGGGGGAATGTTCTACGAGCAGTACTTC. This gives the protein CASSAEGGMFYEQYF. Looking up the rest from reference TRBV2 and TRBJ2-7 gives the full variable domain: EPEVTQTPSHQVTQMGQEVILRCVPISNHLYFYWYRQILGQKVEFLVSFYNNEISEKSEIFDDQFSVERPDGSNFTLKIRSTKLEDSAMYFCASSAEGGMFYEQYFGPGTRLTVT.

Ten or more counts support this clonotype. The V gene is TRBV3-1, the J gene TRBJ1-2; the match to TRBD1 covers 8 bases. V shed 3 bases, J shed 2 bases, and the junction held 11 bases outside the gene matches. CDR1 and CDR2 from the germline V gene are LGHDT and YNNKEL (reference sequence). The CDR3 is 17 amino acids. CDR3 nucleotides: TGTGCCAGCAGCCACCACGGGACAGGACCGGGGAACTATGGCTACACCTTC. This codes for CASSHHGTGPGNYGYTF. Supplemented by reference TRBV3-1 and TRBJ1-2, the full variable domain reads DTAVSQTPKYLVTQMGNDKSIKCEQNLGHDTMYWYKQDSKKFLKIMFSYNNKELIINETVPNRFSPKSPDKAHLNLHINSLELGDSAVYFCASSHHGTGPGNYGYTFGSGTRLTVV.

The rearrangement uses TRBV29-1 and TRBJ2-2, with 10 bases aligning to TRBD2. V shed 7 bases, J shed 4 bases, and the junction held 6 bases outside the gene matches. Germline V lookup: CDR1 SQVTM, CDR2 ANQGSEA. The length of the CDR3 is 14 residues. As DNA, the CDR3 is TGCAGCGCAGAACTAGCGGGGACCACCGGGGAGCTGTTTTTT. It specifies CSAELAGTTGELFF.

The chain joins TRBV2 to TRBJ2-7; D is perhaps TRBD1 (6 bases). The germline CDR1 and CDR2 sequences are SNHLY and FYNNEI. The CDR3 totals 13 residues. Trimming removed 7 bases from V and 7 bases from J, with 17 bases in between. CDR3 in DNA: TGTGCCAGCACCTCGACAGGTCCTGGGGAGCAGTACTTC. This sequence encodes CASTSTGPGEQYF.

The gene calls are TRBV19 and TRBJ2-3, with D tentatively TRBD1 (6 bases). Trimming cost V 3 bases and J 3 bases, with 13 bases left between them. Germline assignment: CDR1 LNHDA and CDR2 SQIVND (reference sequence). This CDR3 contains 15 residues. The CDR3 loop is CASSMNRVGTDTQYF. DNA for the CDR3: TGTGCCAGTAGTATGAACAGGGTCGGGACAGATACGCAGTATTTT.

The rearrangement joins TRBV19 to TRBJ2-7; TRBD1 agrees at 10 bases. The CDR3 spans 15 residues. Trimming removed 1 base from V and 3 bases from J; junction bases left unmatched: 3. Germline CDR1 reads LNHDA; CDR2 reads SQIVND (reference sequence). DNA for the CDR3: TGTGCCAGTAGTATAGGGACAGGGGGTGGCTACGAGCAGTACTTC. Translation gives CASSIGTGGGYEQYF.

The table lists this clonotype with a few counts. V is TRBV6-1 and J is TRBJ1-3; D gene uncertain. V dropped 7 bases and J dropped 8 bases, with 6 bases sitting between them. The CDR3 has 10 amino acids. CDR1 is MNHNS and CDR2 is SASEGT in the germline V gene. In nucleotides, the CDR3 is TGTGCCAGCATCGCCGACACCATATATTTT. Translated, it gives CASIADTIYF.

This sequence joins TRBV9 and TRBJ1-3; D gene unclear. The CDR3 is 14 residues long. Germline CDR1 and CDR2: SGDLS and YYNGEE. V shed 4 bases and J shed 4 bases, with 12 bases lying between them. CDR3 in amino acids: CASSTAALGNTIYF. In DNA, the CDR3 is TGTGCCAGCAGCACCGCAGCCCTCGGAAACACCATATATTTT.

There are many counts of this clonotype. The rearrangement joins TRBV13 to TRBJ2-5; TRBD2 matches 7 bases. With 5 bases clipped from V and 2 bases from J, the junction kept 11 bases outside the gene matches. CDR3 length: 16 amino acids. Looked up from germline, CDR1 is PRHDT and CDR2 is FYEKMQ (reference sequence). The CDR3 spells CASSLKRERGQETQYF. In DNA form, the CDR3 reads TGTGCCAGCAGCCTCAAGAGGGAGCGGGGACAAGAGACCCAGTACTTC. Together with reference TRBV13 and TRBJ2-5, the CDR3 gives the full variable domain: AAGVIQSPRHLIKEKRETATLKCYPIPRHDTVYWYQQGPGQDPQFLISFYEKMQSDKGSIPDRFSAQQFSDYHSELNMSSLELGDSALYFCASSLKRERGQETQYFGPGTRLLVL.

In nucleotides, the CDR3 is TGTGCCAGCAGCGTTGCGGGTGGGGCCAACGTCCTGACTTTC. It specifies CASSVAGGANVLTF. This chain links TRBV9 with TRBJ2-6; maybe TRBD2 (5 bases). The CDR3 extends over 14 amino acids. The germline gives CDR1 SGDLS, CDR2 YYNGEE. Trimming took off 2 bases at V and 3 bases at J, with 6 bases between the two ends.

V and J are TRBV20-1 and TRBJ2-1; D not resolved. V was cut by 1 base and J by 4 bases, with 5 bases left in between. The CDR3 has 12 amino acids. Germline V CDR1 and CDR2: DFQATT, SNEGSKA (reference sequence). CDR3 in amino acids: CSARASYNEQFF. For the CDR3, the DNA is TGCAGTGCTAGAGCTTCATACAATGAGCAGTTCTTC.

This clonotype came up once. The chain combines TRBV6-2 or TRBV6-3 with TRBJ2-3; D is possibly TRBD2 (5 bases). The length of the CDR3 is 15 residues. Germline lookup yields CDR1 MNHEY and CDR2 SVGEGT. V was pared by 6 bases and J by 5 bases, with 18 bases between. CDR3 residues: CASSPTGVNGDTQYF. As DNA, the CDR3 is TGTGCCAGCAGCCCAACCGGGGTCAACGGAGATACGCAGTATTTT.

In this sample, this clonotype turned up many times. This chain uses TRBV6-5 with TRBJ1-2, with D possibly being TRBD1 (5 bases). This CDR3 contains 15 residues. Germline CDR1 MNHEY, CDR2 SVGAGI. Trimming removed 1 base at V and 1 base at J, with 10 bases between. CDR3 residues: CASSYLLTVNYGYTF. In DNA form, the CDR3 reads TGTGCCAGCAGTTACTTACTGACAGTTAACTATGGCTACACCTTC.

This clonotype was counted ten times or more. V gene TRBV3-1 combines with J gene TRBJ1-1; D perhaps matches TRBD1 (6 bases). V was clipped by 7 bases and J by 2 bases, with 11 bases between them. The CDR3 extends over 13 amino acids. The germline V gene has CDR1 LGHDT and CDR2 YNNKEL (reference sequence). The CDR3, as DNA: TGTGCCAGCACTGGACAGAGTAACACTGAAGCTTTCTTT. It is translated as CASTGQSNTEAFF.

This clonotype was seen once. V and J are TRBV6-9 and TRBJ1-4; D uncertain. In germline, CDR1 is MNHGY, CDR2 SVAAGI. The CDR3 has 16 amino acids. V was clipped by 8 bases and J by 0 bases, with 16 bases between them. CDR3 coding DNA: TGTGCCAGCTGTTGGTCGGGTTCTACAACTAATGAAAAACTGTTTTTT. Its translation is CASCWSGSTTNEKLFF.

This clonotype was counted at least ten times. Here the CDR3 DNA reads TGTGCCAGCAGCTCGTCAGGACAGGGTGGTTCACCCCTCCACTTT. Encoded protein: CASSSSGQGGSPLHF. The J gene is TRBJ1-6, the V gene TRBV27; 8 nucleotides agree with TRBD1. The length of the CDR3 is 15 residues. J gave up 9 bases and V 6 bases, and 10 bases lay outside the gene matches. Germline CDR1 and CDR2: MNHEY and SMNVEV (reference sequence).

The table lists this clonotype with many counts. CDR3 loop: CASFTGTGYNEQFF. The CDR3 DNA reads TGTGCCAGCTTCACCGGGACAGGGTACAATGAGCAGTTCTTC. This rearrangement joins TRBV27 to TRBJ2-1, with 9 bases fitting TRBD1. V lost 8 bases and J lost 4; bases outside the gene matches: 6. Germline V lookup: CDR1 MNHEY, CDR2 SMNVEV (reference sequence). The CDR3 spans 14 residues.

Ten or more counts support this clonotype. V usage is TRBV30 and J usage is TRBJ2-2; 10 positions agree with TRBD2. Losses at the gene ends were 3 bases for V and 7 bases for J; bases not matched to a gene: 8. CDR3 size: 15 residues. Germline V gives CDR1 GTSNPN, CDR2 SVGIG (reference sequence). CDR3 region: CAWSALAGVGGELFF. In DNA, the CDR3 is TGTGCCTGGAGCGCCCTAGCGGGAGTGGGCGGGGAGCTGTTTTTT.

This clonotype turned up a few times. V gene TRBV25-1 combines with J gene TRBJ2-7; D perhaps matches TRBD1 (8 bases). Germline CDR1 reads MGHDK; CDR2 reads SYGVNS. The CDR3 covers 17 residues. Between the trimmed V and J ends, which lost 3 bases and 2 bases, there was a span of 20 bases. CDR3: CASSDHLGQGGTYEQYF. The CDR3 DNA follows: TGTGCCAGCAGTGATCACCTTGGACAGGGAGGGACCTACGAGCAGTACTTC.

The CDR3 coding sequence is TGCAGTGCTGCGGACATCGCCCTGGGCTACACCTTC. This sequence encodes CSAADIALGYTF. The chain employs TRBV20-1 and TRBJ1-2; TRBD1 might be the D (5 bases). Germline-derived CDR1 and CDR2 are DFQATT and SNEGSKA (reference sequence). The CDR3 totals 12 residues. V was shortened by 5 bases and J by 8 bases, with 15 bases between the two germline ends.

This clonotype was seen at least ten times. The gene calls are TRBV5-1 and TRBJ2-1, with TRBD2 identical over 8 bases. The CDR3 loop spans 15 amino acids. Looked up from germline, CDR1 is SGHRS and CDR2 is YFSETQ. The junction had 4 bases not matched to a gene; V was cut back by 0 bases and J by 5 bases. CDR3 DNA sequence: TGCGCCAGCAGCTTGGCGGGAGGGAGGAACAATGAGCAGTTCTTC. Its protein is CASSLAGGRNNEQFF.